This TCR beta chain was found in a study of regulatory and conventional T cells in RAG deficiency. Using immunoSEQ multiplex PCR, the repertoire was profiled, and TCRdb retains in-frame clones only, with some absent. The sample has approximately 21,000 clones; approximately 95% are singletons. Germline-derived CDR1 and CDR2 are LNHDA and SQIVND (reference sequence). The CDR3 has 15 amino acids. V lost 5 bases to trimming and J lost 5 bases; unmatched junction nucleotides: 5. Blood CD4+ CD25-low CD127-high conventional T cells supplied the genomic DNA template. Separately, the same data were catalogued under a study of regulatory T cells. That publication notes: The PCR used 52 TRBV and 13 TRBJ primers.

The chain couples TRBV19 to TRBJ1-6; 8 nucleotides line up with TRBD1. This receptor was obtained from a human donor in good health. Material: CD25- CD4+ T cells sorted from blood. The CDR3 region has the DNA TGTGCCAGTAGTCAGCAGGGGGCGAATAATTCACCCCTCCACTTT. Its protein product is CASSQQGANNSPLHF. The entire variable domain, with the rest obtained from reference TRBV19 and TRBJ1-6, is as follows: DGGITQSPKYLFRKEGQNVTLSCEQNLNHDAMYWYRQDPGQGLRLIYYSQIVNDFQKGDIAEGYSVSREKKESFPLTVTSAQKNPTAFYLCASSQQGANNSPLHFGNGTRLTVT.